This T cell receptor beta chain comes out of a study of OX40 agonist ivuxolimab in advanced cancers. This table comes from immunoSEQ multiplex PCR, and its TCRdb copy is limited to in-frame clones, with some not included. The sample shows 67,000 or so clones, 85% of them seen only once. CDR1 SEHNR and CDR2 FQNEAQ come from the germline V gene (reference sequence). V was cut by 3 bases and J by 6 bases, with 6 bases left in between. The CDR3 has 12 amino acids. The sample here was CD4+ or CD8+ T cells sorted from blood, taken in a trial of the OX40 agonist ivuxolimab. The chain joins TRBV7-9 to TRBJ2-1; D is unresolved. The receptor's source is an adult with an advanced solid tumor such as melanoma, head and neck, liver or kidney cancer. As DNA, the CDR3 is TGTGCCAGCAGCTTTTTCTTCAATGAGCAGTTCTTC. It codes for CASSFFFNEQFF.